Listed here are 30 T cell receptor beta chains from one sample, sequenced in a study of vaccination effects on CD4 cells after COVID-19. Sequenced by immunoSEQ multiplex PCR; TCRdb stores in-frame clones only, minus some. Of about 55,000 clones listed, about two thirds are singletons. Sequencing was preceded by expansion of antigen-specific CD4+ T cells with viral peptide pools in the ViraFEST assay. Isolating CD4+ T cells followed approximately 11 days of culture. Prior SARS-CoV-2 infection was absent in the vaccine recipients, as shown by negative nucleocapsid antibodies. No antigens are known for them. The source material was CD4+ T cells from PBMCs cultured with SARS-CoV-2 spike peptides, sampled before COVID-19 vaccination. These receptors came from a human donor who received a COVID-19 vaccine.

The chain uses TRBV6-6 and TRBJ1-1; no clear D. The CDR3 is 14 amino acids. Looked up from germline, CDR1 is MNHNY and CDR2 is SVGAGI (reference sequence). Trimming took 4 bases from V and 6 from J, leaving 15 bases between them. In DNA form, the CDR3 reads TGTGCCAGCAGTTCGACAAGTGAAAACCCTGAAGCTTTCTTT. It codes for CASSSTSENPEAFF.

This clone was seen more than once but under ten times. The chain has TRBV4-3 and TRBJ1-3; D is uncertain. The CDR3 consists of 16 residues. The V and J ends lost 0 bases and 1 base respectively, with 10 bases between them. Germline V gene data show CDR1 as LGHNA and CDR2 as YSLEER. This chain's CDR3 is CASSQENTLSGNTIYF. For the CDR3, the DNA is TGCGCCAGCAGCCAAGAAAACACTTTATCTGGAAACACCATATATTTT.

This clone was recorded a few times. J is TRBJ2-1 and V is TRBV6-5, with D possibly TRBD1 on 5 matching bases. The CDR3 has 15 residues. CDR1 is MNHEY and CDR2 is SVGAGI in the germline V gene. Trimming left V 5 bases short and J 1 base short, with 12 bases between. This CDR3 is CASSQGIRSYNEQFF. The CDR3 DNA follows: TGTGCCAGCAGTCAGGGTATAAGGTCCTACAATGAGCAGTTCTTC.

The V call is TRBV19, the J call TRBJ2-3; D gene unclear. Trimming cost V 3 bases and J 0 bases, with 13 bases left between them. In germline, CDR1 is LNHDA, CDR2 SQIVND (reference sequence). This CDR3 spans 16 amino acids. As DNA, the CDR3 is TGTGCCAGTAGTATTGGTGGCGGTCCTAGCACAGATACGCAGTATTTT. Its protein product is CASSIGGGPSTDTQYF.

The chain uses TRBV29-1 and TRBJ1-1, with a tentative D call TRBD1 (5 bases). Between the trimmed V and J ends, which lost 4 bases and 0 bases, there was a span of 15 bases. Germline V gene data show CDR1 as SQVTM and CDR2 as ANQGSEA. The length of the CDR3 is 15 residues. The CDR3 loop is CSVGAWGRMNTEAFF. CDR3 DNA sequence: TGCAGCGTTGGGGCTTGGGGCAGGATGAACACTGAAGCTTTCTTT.

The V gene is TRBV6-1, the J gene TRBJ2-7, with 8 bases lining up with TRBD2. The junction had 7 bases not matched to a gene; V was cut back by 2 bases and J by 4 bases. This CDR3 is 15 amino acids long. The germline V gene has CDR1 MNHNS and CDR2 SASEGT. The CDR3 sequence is CASSENTSGGYEQYF. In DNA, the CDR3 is TGTGCCAGCAGTGAAAATACTAGCGGAGGGTACGAGCAGTACTTC.

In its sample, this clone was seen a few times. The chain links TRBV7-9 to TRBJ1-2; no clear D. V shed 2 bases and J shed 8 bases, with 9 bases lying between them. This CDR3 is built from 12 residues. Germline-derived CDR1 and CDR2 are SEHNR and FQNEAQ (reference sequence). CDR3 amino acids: CASSLPVLGYTF. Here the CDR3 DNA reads TGTGCCAGCAGCTTACCAGTCCTGGGCTACACCTTC. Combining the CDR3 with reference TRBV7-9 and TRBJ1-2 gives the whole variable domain DTGVSQNPRHKITKRGQNVTFRCDPISEHNRLYWYRQTLGQGPEFLTYFQNEAQLEKSRLLSDRFSAERPKGSFSTLEIQRTEQGDSAMYLCASSLPVLGYTFGSGTRLTVV.

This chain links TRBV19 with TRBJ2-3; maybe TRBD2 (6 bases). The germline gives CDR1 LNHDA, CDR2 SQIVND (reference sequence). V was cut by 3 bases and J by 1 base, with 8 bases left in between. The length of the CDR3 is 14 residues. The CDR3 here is CASSIGGGTDTQYF. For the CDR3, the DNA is TGTGCCAGTAGTATCGGCGGGGGCACAGATACGCAGTATTTT.

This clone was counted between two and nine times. The CDR3 loop is CATSEIRERNQPQHF. The CDR3 nucleotides are TGTGCCACCAGTGAAATCCGTGAGCGGAATCAGCCCCAGCATTTT. The chain carries TRBV24-1 and TRBJ1-5; D remains unclear. Germline CDR1 and CDR2: KGHDR and SFDVKD. The length of the CDR3 is 15 residues. V was cut by 4 bases and J by 4 bases, with 13 bases left in between.

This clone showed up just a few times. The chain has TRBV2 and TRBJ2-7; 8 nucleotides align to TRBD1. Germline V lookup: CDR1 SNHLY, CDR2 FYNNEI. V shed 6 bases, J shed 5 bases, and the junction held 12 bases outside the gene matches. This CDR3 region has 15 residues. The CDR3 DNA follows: TGTGCCAGCAGGGAACGGACAGGGAATTGGGACGAGCAGTACTTC. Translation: CASRERTGNWDEQYF.

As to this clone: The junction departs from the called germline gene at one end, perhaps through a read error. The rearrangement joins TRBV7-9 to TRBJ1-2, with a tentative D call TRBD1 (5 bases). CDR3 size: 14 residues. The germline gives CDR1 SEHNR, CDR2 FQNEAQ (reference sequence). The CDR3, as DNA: TGTGCCAGCAGCTCACCCGGGGGGAGTGGGCCCGGCTCCTTC. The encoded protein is CASSSPGGSGPGSF.

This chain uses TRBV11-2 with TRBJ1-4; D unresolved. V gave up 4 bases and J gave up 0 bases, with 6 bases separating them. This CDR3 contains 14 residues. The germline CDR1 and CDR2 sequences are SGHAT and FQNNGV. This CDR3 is CASSYDATNEKLFF. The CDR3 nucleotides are TGTGCCAGCAGCTACGATGCAACTAATGAAAAACTGTTTTTT.

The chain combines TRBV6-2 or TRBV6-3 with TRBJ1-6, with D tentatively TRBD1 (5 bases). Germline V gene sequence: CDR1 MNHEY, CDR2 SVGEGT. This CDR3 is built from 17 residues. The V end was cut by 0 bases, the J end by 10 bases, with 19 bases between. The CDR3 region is CASSYSGPTWGGSPLHF. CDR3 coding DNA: TGTGCCAGCAGTTACTCGGGCCCCACGTGGGGCGGATCACCCCTCCACTTT.

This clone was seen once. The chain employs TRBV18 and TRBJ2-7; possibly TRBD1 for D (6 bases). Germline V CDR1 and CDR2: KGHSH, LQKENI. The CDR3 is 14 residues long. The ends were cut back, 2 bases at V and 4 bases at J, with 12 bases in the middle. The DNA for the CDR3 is TGTGCCAGCTCACCAGGGACATCTGAATACGAGCAGTACTTC. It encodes CASSPGTSEYEQYF.

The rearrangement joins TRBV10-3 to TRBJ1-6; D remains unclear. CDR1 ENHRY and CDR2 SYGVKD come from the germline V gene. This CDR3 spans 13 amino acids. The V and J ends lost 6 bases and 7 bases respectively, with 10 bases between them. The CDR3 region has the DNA TGTGCCATCAGGCGAGGGAACAATTCACCCCTCCACTTT. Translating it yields CAIRRGNNSPLHF.

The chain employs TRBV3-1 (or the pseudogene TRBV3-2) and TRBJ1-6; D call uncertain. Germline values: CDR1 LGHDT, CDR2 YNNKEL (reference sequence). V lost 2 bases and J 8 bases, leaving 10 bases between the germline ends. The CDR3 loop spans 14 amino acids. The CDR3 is CASSQIYGDSPLHF. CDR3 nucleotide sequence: TGTGCCAGCAGCCAAATATACGGGGATTCACCCCTCCACTTT.

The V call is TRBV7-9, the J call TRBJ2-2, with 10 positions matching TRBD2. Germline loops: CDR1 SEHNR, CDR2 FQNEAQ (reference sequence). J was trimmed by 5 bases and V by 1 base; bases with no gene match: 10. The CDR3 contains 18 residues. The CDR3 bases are TGTGCCAGCAGCTTAGTAGCTAGCGGGAGAAATAGAACCGGGGAGCTGTTTTTT. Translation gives CASSLVASGRNRTGELFF.

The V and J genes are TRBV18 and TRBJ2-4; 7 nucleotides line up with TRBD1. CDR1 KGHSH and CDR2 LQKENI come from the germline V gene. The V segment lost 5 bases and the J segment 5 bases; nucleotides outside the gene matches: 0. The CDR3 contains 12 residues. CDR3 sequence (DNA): TGTGCCAGCTCAGGGACAGAAAACATTCAGTACTTC. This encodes CASSGTENIQYF.

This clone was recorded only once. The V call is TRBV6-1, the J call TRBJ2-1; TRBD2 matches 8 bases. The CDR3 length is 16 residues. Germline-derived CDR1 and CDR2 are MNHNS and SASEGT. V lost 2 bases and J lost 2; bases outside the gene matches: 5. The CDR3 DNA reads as TGTGCCAGCAGTGAAAGGCGGACTAGCCCCTACAATGAGCAGTTCTTC. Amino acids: CASSERRTSPYNEQFF.

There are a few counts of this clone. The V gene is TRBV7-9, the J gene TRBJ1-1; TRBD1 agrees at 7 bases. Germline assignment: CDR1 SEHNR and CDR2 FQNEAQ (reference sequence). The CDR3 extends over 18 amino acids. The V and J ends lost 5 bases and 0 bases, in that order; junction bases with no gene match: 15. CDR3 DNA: TGTGCCAGCAGCATCATCCGGGACAGCAGAATCATGAACACTGAAGCTTTCTTT. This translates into CASSIIRDSRIMNTEAFF.

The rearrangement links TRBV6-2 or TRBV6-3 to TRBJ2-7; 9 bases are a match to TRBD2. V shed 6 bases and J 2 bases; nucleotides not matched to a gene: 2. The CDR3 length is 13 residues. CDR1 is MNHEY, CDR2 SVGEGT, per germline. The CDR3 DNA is TGTGCCAGCAGACCTAGCGGGACCTACGAGCAGTACTTC. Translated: CASRPSGTYEQYF.

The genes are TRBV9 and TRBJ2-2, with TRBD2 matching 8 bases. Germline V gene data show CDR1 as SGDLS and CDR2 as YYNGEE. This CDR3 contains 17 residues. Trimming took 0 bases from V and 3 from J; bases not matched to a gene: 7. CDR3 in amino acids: CASSVVSGGAYTGELFF. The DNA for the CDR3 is TGTGCCAGCAGCGTAGTATCGGGGGGGGCGTACACCGGGGAGCTGTTTTTT.

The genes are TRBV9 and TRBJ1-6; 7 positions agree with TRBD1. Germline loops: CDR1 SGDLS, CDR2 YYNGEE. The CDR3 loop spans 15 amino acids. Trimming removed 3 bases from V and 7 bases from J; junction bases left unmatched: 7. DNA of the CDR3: TGTGCCAGCAGCGCCGCACAGGGGTTAAATTCACCCCTCCACTTT. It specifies CASSAAQGLNSPLHF. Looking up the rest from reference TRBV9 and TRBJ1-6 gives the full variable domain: DSGVTQTPKHLITATGQRVTLRCSPRSGDLSVYWYQQSLDQGLQFLIQYYNGEERAKGNILERFSAQQFPDLHSELNLSSLELGDSALYFCASSAAQGLNSPLHFGNGTRLTVT.

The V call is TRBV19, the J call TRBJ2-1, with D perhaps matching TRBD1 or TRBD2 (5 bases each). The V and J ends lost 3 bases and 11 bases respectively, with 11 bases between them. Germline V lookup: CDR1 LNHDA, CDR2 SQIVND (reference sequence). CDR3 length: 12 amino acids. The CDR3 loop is CASSIGWGKQFF. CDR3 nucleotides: TGTGCCAGTAGTATCGGGTGGGGGAAGCAGTTCTTC.

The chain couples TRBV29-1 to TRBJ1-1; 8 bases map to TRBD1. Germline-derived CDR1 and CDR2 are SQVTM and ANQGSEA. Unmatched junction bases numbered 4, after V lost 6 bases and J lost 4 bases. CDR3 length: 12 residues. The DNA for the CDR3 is TGCAGCGTAGACAGGGGAAGCACTGAAGCTTTCTTT. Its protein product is CSVDRGSTEAFF.

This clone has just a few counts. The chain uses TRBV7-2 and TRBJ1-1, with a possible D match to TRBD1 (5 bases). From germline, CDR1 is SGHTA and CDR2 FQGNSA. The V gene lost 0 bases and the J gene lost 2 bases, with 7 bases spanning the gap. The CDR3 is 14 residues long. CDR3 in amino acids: CASSLAQVNTEAFF. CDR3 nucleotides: TGTGCCAGCAGCTTAGCACAGGTTAACACTGAAGCTTTCTTT.

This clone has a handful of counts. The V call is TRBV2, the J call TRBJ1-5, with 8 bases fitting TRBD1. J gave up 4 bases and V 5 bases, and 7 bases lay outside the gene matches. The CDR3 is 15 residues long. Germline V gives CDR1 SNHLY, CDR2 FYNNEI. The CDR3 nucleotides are TGTGCCAGCAGTATCCGGACAGGGCGTAATCAGCCCCAGCATTTT. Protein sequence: CASSIRTGRNQPQHF. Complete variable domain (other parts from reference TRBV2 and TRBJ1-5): EPEVTQTPSHQVTQMGQEVILRCVPISNHLYFYWYRQILGQKVEFLVSFYNNEISEKSEIFDDQFSVERPDGSNFTLKIRSTKLEDSAMYFCASSIRTGRNQPQHFGDGTRLSIL.

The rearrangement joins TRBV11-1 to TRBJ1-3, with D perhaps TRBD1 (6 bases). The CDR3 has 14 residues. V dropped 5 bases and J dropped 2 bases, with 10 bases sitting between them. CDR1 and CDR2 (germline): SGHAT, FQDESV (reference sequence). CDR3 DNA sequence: TGTGCCAGCAGCGCGTCAGGGGCTGGAAACACCATATATTTT. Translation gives CASSASGAGNTIYF. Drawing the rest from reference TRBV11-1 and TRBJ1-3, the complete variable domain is EAEVAQSPRYKITEKSQAVAFWCDPISGHATLYWYRQILGQGPELLVQFQDESVVDDSQLPKDRFSAERLKGVDSTLKIQPAELGDSAMYLCASSASGAGNTIYFGEGSWLTVV.

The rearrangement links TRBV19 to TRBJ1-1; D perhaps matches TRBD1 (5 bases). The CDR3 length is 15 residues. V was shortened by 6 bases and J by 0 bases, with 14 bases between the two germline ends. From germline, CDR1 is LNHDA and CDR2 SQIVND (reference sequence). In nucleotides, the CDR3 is TGTGCCAGTAGGACGGCGGGGCATTTGAACACTGAAGCTTTCTTT. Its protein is CASRTAGHLNTEAFF.

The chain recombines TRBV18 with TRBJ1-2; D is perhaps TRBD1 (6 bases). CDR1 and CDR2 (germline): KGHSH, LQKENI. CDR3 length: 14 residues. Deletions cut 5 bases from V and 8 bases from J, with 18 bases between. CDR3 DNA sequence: TGTGCCAGCTCAGTCCAGCAGGGGACAACGGGCTACACCTTC. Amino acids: CASSVQQGTTGYTF. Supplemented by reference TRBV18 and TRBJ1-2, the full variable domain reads NAGVMQNPRHLVRRRGQEARLRCSPMKGHSHVYWYRQLPEEGLKFMVYLQKENIIDESGMPKERFSAEFPKEGPSILRIQQVVRGDSAAYFCASSVQQGTTGYTFGSGTRLTVV.